Each of the 30 T cell receptor beta chains below was sequenced from the same sample in a study of T cell responses to AZD1222 COVID-19 vaccine. Some clones are missing from TCRdb's copy, which holds only in-frame ones; the method was immunoSEQ multiplex PCR. This table has about 150,000 clones, 90% appearing once. The sample was peripheral blood, taken 28 days after the second AZD1222 dose. The receptors here all came from an adult who received the AZD1222 COVID-19 vaccine.

The chain uses TRBV5-1 and TRBJ2-1; 10 bases fit TRBD2. After removal of 4 bases from V and 6 bases from J, the junction contained 4 bases not matched to a gene. Germline V gene lookup returns CDR1 SGHRS and CDR2 YFSETQ. This CDR3 region has 14 residues. CDR3: CASSVVAGGNEQFF. The CDR3, as DNA: TGCGCCAGCAGCGTGGTAGCGGGAGGCAATGAGCAGTTCTTC.

V is TRBV19 and J is TRBJ1-5; no firm D call. Germline V gene lookup returns CDR1 LNHDA and CDR2 SQIVND (reference sequence). V was clipped by 7 bases and J by 4 bases, with 14 bases between them. The length of the CDR3 is 14 residues. The DNA of the CDR3 is TGTGCCAGTACTCTCCCGGGGAGGAATCAGCCCCAGCATTTT. It yields the protein CASTLPGRNQPQHF.

This rearrangement joins TRBV7-9 to TRBJ2-1; 8 bases map to TRBD2. With 5 bases clipped from V and 0 bases from J, the junction kept 12 bases outside the gene matches. The CDR3 covers 18 residues. Germline lookup yields CDR1 SEHNR and CDR2 FQNEAQ (reference sequence). DNA for the CDR3: TGTGCCAGCAGCCCTAGCGGACTAGCCCCAAGCTCCTACAATGAGCAGTTCTTC. Protein product: CASSPSGLAPSSYNEQFF.

The J gene is TRBJ1-4, the V gene TRBV5-1, with 9 nucleotides matching TRBD1. V shed 0 bases and J 7 bases; nucleotides not matched to a gene: 4. CDR3 length: 15 amino acids. The germline CDR1 and CDR2 sequences are SGHRS and YFSETQ. CDR3 residues: CASSLAGTGTEKLFF. CDR3 nucleotide sequence: TGCGCCAGCAGCTTGGCCGGGACAGGGACTGAAAAACTGTTTTTT.

The sample holds one count of this clone. The chain links TRBV3-1 (or the pseudogene TRBV3-2) to TRBJ2-7; D call uncertain. Germline CDR1 and CDR2: LGHDT and YNNKEL (reference sequence). This CDR3 region has 14 residues. V lost 4 bases to trimming and J lost 3 bases, with 13 bases between them. The CDR3 nucleotides read TGTGCCAGCAGCCGGCAAACCCAGAGCTACGAGCAGTACTTC. Translation gives CASSRQTQSYEQYF.

The chain links TRBV11-2 to TRBJ1-2, with D tentatively TRBD1 (6 bases). V lost 5 bases to trimming and J lost 5 bases, with 18 bases between them. This CDR3 has 15 amino acids. The germline V gene has CDR1 SGHAT and CDR2 FQNNGV. CDR3 region: CASSQGWGGEYGYTF. CDR3 DNA sequence: TGTGCCAGCAGCCAGGGGTGGGGTGGAGAGTATGGCTACACCTTC.

The rearrangement links TRBV27 to TRBJ2-4; either TRBD1 or TRBD2 may supply D (6 bases each). CDR1 and CDR2 (germline): MNHEY, SMNVEV (reference sequence). Trimming shortened V by 4 bases and J by 11 bases, and 12 bases separated the two germline ends. The CDR3 totals 12 residues. The CDR3 here is CASSSHREVQYF. For the CDR3, the DNA is TGTGCCAGCAGTTCACACAGGGAGGTTCAGTACTTC.

The CDR3 region has the DNA TGTGCCAGCAGCTTAGGACAGATACATCAAGAGACCCAGTACTTC. It yields the protein CASSLGQIHQETQYF. The genes are TRBV7-6 and TRBJ2-5; D perhaps matches TRBD1 (5 bases). CDR1 is SGHVS and CDR2 is FNYEAQ in the germline V gene. V lost 1 base and J 2 bases, leaving 11 bases between the germline ends. The CDR3 spans 15 residues.

This chain joins TRBV19 and TRBJ1-1, with D perhaps TRBD1 (5 bases). Germline V gene lookup returns CDR1 LNHDA and CDR2 SQIVND (reference sequence). The CDR3 contains 17 residues. V was shortened by 6 bases and J by 3 bases, with 23 bases between the two germline ends. CDR3 in amino acids: CASSGLGAGIEDTEAFF. CDR3 sequence (DNA): TGTGCCAGTAGCGGACTTGGGGCAGGGATTGAGGACACTGAAGCTTTCTTT. Looking up the rest from reference TRBV19 and TRBJ1-1 gives the full variable domain: DGGITQSPKYLFRKEGQNVTLSCEQNLNHDAMYWYRQDPGQGLRLIYYSQIVNDFQKGDIAEGYSVSREKKESFPLTVTSAQKNPTAFYLCASSGLGAGIEDTEAFFGQGTRLTVV.

As regards this clone: Other DNA variants within this sample encode the same CDR3. The chain has TRBV27 and TRBJ1-5; TRBD1 matches at 11 bases. Unmatched junction bases numbered 1, after V lost 2 bases and J lost 4 bases. The CDR3 runs 15 residues. Germline V CDR1 and CDR2: MNHEY, SMNVEV (reference sequence). In DNA, the CDR3 is TGTGCCAGCAGTTTAGGGACAGGGGGTAATCAGCCCCAGCATTTT. This gives the protein CASSLGTGGNQPQHF.

The V call is TRBV11-3, the J call TRBJ1-1, with D perhaps matching TRBD1 (5 bases). CDR1 and CDR2 from the germline V gene are SGHNT and YENEEA. V was trimmed by 2 bases and J by 6 bases, leaving 16 bases between them. The CDR3 loop spans 15 amino acids. The CDR3 DNA follows: TGTGCCAGCAGCTTATTACCGGGACCGACGGCTGAAGCTTTCTTT. It encodes CASSLLPGPTAEAFF.

This chain connects TRBV20-1 to TRBJ2-2; D unclear. V gave up 3 bases and J gave up 8 bases, with 7 bases separating them. The CDR3 is made up of 11 amino acids. CDR1 DFQATT and CDR2 SNEGSKA come from the germline V gene (reference sequence). As DNA, the CDR3 is TGCAGTGCTAGCCTATCGGGGGAGCTGTTTTTT. It encodes CSASLSGELFF.

The CDR3 region has the DNA TGTGCCAGCAGCTGGGACGGACTTCAAAACTATGGCTACACCTTC. Protein product: CASSWDGLQNYGYTF. This rearrangement joins TRBV11-2 to TRBJ1-2, with a tentative D call TRBD1 (5 bases). Trimming pared 4 bases from V and 2 bases from J, leaving 14 bases between. CDR1 is SGHAT and CDR2 is FQNNGV in the germline V gene. The CDR3 covers 15 residues.

This clone turned up a few times. V gene TRBV6-5 combines with J gene TRBJ2-2; D gene unclear. Germline V gene data show CDR1 as MNHEY and CDR2 as SVGAGI. The CDR3 contains 13 residues. V lost 2 bases to trimming and J lost 3 bases, with 4 bases between them. CDR3 bases: TGTGCCAGCAGTTACCTGGACACCGGGGAGCTGTTTTTT. As protein: CASSYLDTGELFF.

The rearrangement links TRBV25-1 to TRBJ2-3; 13 bases match TRBD2. Germline values: CDR1 MGHDK, CDR2 SYGVNS. With V trimmed by 3 bases and J by 3 bases, 3 bases remained unmatched. The CDR3 extends over 16 amino acids. CDR3 DNA sequence: TGTGCCAGCAGTGATCGGACTAGCGGGAGAACAGATACGCAGTATTTT. As protein: CASSDRTSGRTDTQYF.

CDR3 residues: CSAKRDEQFF. CDR3 in DNA: TGCAGTGCTAAACGGGACGAGCAGTTCTTC. The chain combines TRBV20-1 with TRBJ2-1; the D call may be TRBD1 or TRBD2 (5 bases each). This CDR3 is built from 10 residues. V was cut by 4 bases and J by 10 bases, with 8 bases left in between. The V gene's germline CDR1 is DFQATT and CDR2 SNEGSKA (reference sequence).

This chain uses TRBV30 with TRBJ2-5; D gene ambiguous. V lost 1 base to trimming and J lost 1 base, with 7 bases between them. In germline, CDR1 is GTSNPN, CDR2 SVGIG (reference sequence). This CDR3 spans 13 amino acids. CDR3 DNA: TGTGCCTGGAGTGAACAGACCCAAGAGACCCAGTACTTC. It translates to CAWSEQTQETQYF. Filled out from reference TRBV30 and TRBJ2-5, the complete variable domain reads SQTIHQWPATLVQPVGSPLSLECTVEGTSNPNLYWYRQAAGRGLQLLFYSVGIGQISSEVPQNLSASRPQDRQFILSSKKLLLSDSGFYLCAWSEQTQETQYFGPGTRLLVL.

V usage is TRBV11-2 and J usage is TRBJ2-7, with no clear D. Trimming stripped 4 bases from V and 3 bases from J, with 10 bases between. Germline V CDR1 and CDR2: SGHAT, FQNNGV. The CDR3 is made up of 13 amino acids. The CDR3 loop reads CASSSPSHYEQYF. As DNA, the CDR3 is TGTGCCAGCAGCTCCCCATCCCACTACGAGCAGTACTTC.

This chain links TRBV5-1 with TRBJ2-5; 7 bases are shared with TRBD1. The CDR3 covers 18 residues. With 0 bases clipped from V and 0 bases from J, the junction kept 11 bases outside the gene matches. Germline values: CDR1 SGHRS, CDR2 YFSETQ. CDR3 sequence: CASSLGILGQIYQETQYF. The CDR3, as DNA: TGCGCCAGCAGCTTGGGGATTTTGGGACAGATATACCAAGAGACCCAGTACTTC.

V and J are TRBV6-5 and TRBJ1-2; 11 bases map to TRBD1. Trimming cost V 2 bases and J 7 bases; bases outside gene matches: 6. This CDR3 spans 15 amino acids. Per the germline V gene, CDR1 is MNHEY and CDR2 is SVGAGI. Written as DNA, the CDR3 is TGTGCCAGCAGTTACAAGGGACAGGGGGGTCGTGGCTACACCTTC. Amino acid sequence: CASSYKGQGGRGYTF.

The chain carries TRBV15 and TRBJ2-7; D not resolved. Deletions cut 0 bases from V and 3 bases from J, with 12 bases between. The CDR3 runs to 15 residues. Germline values: CDR1 LNHNV, CDR2 YYDKDF (reference sequence). CDR3 sequence (DNA): TGTGCCACCAGCAGAGAAGCCTCCAAAGACTACGAGCAGTACTTC. This encodes CATSREASKDYEQYF.

This chain connects TRBV12-3 or TRBV12-4 to TRBJ1-1; D not certain. The length of the CDR3 is 12 residues. Trimming removed 3 bases at V and 9 bases at J, with 11 bases between. The CDR3 protein is CASSFSDWQAFF. CDR3 bases: TGTGCCAGCAGTTTCTCCGACTGGCAAGCTTTCTTT.

This sequence joins TRBV5-1 and TRBJ1-1, with D uncertain. This CDR3 has 14 residues. V gave up 2 bases and J gave up 2 bases, with 10 bases separating them. The V gene's germline CDR1 is SGHRS and CDR2 YFSETQ. CDR3 sequence (DNA): TGCGCCAGCAGCTTAAGCGCCCTAAACACTGAAGCTTTCTTT. This translates into CASSLSALNTEAFF.

The chain employs TRBV6-5 and TRBJ1-5; the D is unclear. The germline V and J ends were trimmed by 2 bases and 11 bases, with 19 bases remaining between them. This CDR3 has 15 residues. CDR1 and CDR2 from the germline V gene are MNHEY and SVGAGI. In DNA, the CDR3 is TGTGCCAGCAGTTACAATACGTTGACTTTAGGATCCCAGCATTTT. Its translation is CASSYNTLTLGSQHF.

This sequence joins TRBV19 and TRBJ1-2; a weak D match, TRBD1 (5 bases). The germline gives CDR1 LNHDA, CDR2 SQIVND (reference sequence). There are 18 residues in the CDR3. The ends were cut back, 1 base at V and 0 bases at J, with 18 bases in the middle. The CDR3 region has the DNA TGTGCCAGTAGTATAGCTAGTGCGACAGCGACCTCTAACTATGGCTACACCTTC. Protein: CASSIASATATSNYGYTF.

The chain joins TRBV5-1 to TRBJ2-3, with D tentatively TRBD1 or TRBD2 (5 bases each). Germline V gives CDR1 SGHRS, CDR2 YFSETQ. The CDR3 length is 16 residues. With 0 bases removed from V and 1 base from J, the gap between germline ends came to 12 bases. CDR3 protein: CASSLGDGSGTDTQYF. The CDR3 DNA is TGCGCCAGCAGCTTGGGGGACGGCTCAGGCACAGATACGCAGTATTTT.

The chain carries TRBV27 and TRBJ2-7; TRBD1 aligns across 9 bases. Losses at the gene ends were 6 bases for V and 5 bases for J; bases not matched to a gene: 11. The CDR3 is 15 residues long. Germline V gene sequence: CDR1 MNHEY, CDR2 SMNVEV (reference sequence). DNA of the CDR3: TGTGCCAGCAGCCCTATTGGGACAGGGACTAACGAGCAGTACTTC. This sequence encodes CASSPIGTGTNEQYF.

The chain joins TRBV6-5 to TRBJ1-3, with 9 bases aligning to TRBD1. V shed 8 bases and J 0 bases; nucleotides not matched to a gene: 5. This CDR3 is 15 amino acids long. In germline, CDR1 is MNHEY, CDR2 SVGAGI. The CDR3 spells CASVHRGPSGNTIYF. For the CDR3, the DNA is TGTGCCAGCGTCCACAGGGGGCCCTCTGGAAACACCATATATTTT.

This chain joins TRBV25-1 and TRBJ1-2; the D is unclear. Trimming removed 1 base from V and 1 base from J, with 4 bases in between. The CDR3 is made up of 13 amino acids. Germline V CDR1 and CDR2: MGHDK, SYGVNS. The CDR3 sequence: CASSESSNYGYTF. As DNA, the CDR3 is TGTGCCAGCAGTGAATCGAGTAACTATGGCTACACCTTC.

CDR3 bases: TGTGCCATCACGGCTAGCGGGATTAGCGATGAGCAGTTCTTC. Protein: CAITASGISDEQFF. The genes are TRBV10-3 and TRBJ2-1, with 9 positions matching TRBD2. This CDR3 contains 14 residues. V gave up 7 bases and J gave up 8 bases; unmatched junction bases: 9. CDR1 is ENHRY, CDR2 SYGVKD, per germline.